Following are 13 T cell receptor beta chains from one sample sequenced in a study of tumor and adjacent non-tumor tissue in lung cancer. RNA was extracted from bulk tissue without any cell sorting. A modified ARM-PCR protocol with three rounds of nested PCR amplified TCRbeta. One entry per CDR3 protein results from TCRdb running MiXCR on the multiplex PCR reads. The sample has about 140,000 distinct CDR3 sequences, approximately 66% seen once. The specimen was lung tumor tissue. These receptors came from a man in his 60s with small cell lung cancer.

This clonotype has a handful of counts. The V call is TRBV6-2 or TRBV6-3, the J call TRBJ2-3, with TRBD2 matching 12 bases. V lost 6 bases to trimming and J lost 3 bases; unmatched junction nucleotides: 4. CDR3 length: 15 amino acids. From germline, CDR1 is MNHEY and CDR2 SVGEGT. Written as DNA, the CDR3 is TGTGCCAGCAGGGACACTAGCGGGAGGACAGATACGCAGTATTTT. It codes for CASRDTSGRTDTQYF.

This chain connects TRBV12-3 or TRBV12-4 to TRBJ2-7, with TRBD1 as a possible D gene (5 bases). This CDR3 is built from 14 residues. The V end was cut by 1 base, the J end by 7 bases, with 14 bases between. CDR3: CASSLVSRVGEQYV. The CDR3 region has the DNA TGTGCCAGCAGTTTAGTAAGCAGGGTAGGGGAGCAGTACGTC.

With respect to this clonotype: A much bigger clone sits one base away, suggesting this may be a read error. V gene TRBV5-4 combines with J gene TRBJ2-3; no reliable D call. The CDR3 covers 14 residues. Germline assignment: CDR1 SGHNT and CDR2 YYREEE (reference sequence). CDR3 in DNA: TGTACCAGCAGCTTCCAGGCCCACACAGATACGCAGTATTTT. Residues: CTSSFQAHTDTQYF.

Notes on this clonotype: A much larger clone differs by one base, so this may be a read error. CDR3 protein: CDSRATGGGTEAFF. Here the CDR3 DNA reads TGTGACAGCAGGGCGACAGGGGGCGGGACTGAAGCTTTCTTT. This chain uses TRBV6-5 with TRBJ1-1, with TRBD1 matching over 10 bases. This CDR3 is 14 amino acids long. Per germline, CDR1 MNHEY and CDR2 SVGAGI.

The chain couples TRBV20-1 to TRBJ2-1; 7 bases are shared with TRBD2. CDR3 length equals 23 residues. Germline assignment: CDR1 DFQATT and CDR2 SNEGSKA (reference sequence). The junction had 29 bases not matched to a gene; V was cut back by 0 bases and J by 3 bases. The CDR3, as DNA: TGCAGTGCTAGAGATTCGGAGGGGAGGGTGAGGGGCGGGACTAATCCCTACTACAATGAGCAGTTCTTC. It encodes CSARDSEGRVRGGTNPYYNEQFF.

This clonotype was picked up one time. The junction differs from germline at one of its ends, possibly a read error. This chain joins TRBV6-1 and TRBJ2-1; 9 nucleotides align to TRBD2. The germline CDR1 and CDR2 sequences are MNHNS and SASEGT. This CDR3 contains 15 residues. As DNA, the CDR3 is TGTGTCAGCAGTGAACTTGCGGGAGGGAAGAATGAGCGGTTCTTC. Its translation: CVSSELAGGKNERFF.

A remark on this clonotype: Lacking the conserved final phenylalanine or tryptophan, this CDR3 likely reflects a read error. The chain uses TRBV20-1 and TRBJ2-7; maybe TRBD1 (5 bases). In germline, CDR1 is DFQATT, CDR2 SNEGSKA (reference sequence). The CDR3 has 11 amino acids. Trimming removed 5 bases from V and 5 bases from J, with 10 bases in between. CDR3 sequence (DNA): TGCAGTGCTCTACAGGCCCACGAGCAGTACCTC. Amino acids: CSALQAHEQYL.

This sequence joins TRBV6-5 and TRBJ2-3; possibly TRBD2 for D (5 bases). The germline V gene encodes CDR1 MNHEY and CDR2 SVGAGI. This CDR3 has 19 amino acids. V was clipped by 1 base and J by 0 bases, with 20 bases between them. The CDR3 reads CASSYLRPSEVISTDTQYF. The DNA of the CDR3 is TGTGCCAGCAGTTACTTAAGACCCTCGGAGGTGATTAGCACAGATACGCAGTATTTT.

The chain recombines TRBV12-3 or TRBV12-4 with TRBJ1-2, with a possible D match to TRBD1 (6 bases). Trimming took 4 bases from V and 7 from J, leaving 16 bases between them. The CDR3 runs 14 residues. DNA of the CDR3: TGTGCCAGCAGTTATTCTCACCCAGGGGTTGGCTACACCTTC. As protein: CASSYSHPGVGYTF.

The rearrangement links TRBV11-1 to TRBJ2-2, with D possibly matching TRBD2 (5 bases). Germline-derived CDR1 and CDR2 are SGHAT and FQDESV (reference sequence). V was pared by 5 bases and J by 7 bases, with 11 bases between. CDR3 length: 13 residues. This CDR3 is CASSLRRGGELFF. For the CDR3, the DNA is TGTGCCAGCAGCCTGCGACGGGGCGGGGAGCTGTTTTTT.

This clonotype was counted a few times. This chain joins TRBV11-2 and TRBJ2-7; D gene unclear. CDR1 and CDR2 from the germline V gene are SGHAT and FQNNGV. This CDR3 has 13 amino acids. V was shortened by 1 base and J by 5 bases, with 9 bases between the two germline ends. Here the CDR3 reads CASSLGQLNEQYF. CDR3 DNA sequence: TGTGCCAGCAGCTTAGGGCAGCTGAACGAGCAGTACTTC.

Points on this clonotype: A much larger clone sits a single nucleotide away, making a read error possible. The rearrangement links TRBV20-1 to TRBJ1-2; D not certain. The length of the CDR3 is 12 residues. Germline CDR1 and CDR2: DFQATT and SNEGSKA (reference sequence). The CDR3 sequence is CSARRTVDGYIF. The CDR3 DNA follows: TGCAGTGCTAGAAGGACGGTCGATGGCTACATCTTC.

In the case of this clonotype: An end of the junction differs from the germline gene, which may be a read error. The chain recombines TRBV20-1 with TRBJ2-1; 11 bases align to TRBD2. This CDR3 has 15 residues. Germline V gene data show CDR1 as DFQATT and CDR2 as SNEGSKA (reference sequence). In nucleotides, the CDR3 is TGCAGTACTAGACAACTAGCGGGAGCAAGTAATGAGCGGTTCTTC. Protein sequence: CSTRQLAGASNERFF.